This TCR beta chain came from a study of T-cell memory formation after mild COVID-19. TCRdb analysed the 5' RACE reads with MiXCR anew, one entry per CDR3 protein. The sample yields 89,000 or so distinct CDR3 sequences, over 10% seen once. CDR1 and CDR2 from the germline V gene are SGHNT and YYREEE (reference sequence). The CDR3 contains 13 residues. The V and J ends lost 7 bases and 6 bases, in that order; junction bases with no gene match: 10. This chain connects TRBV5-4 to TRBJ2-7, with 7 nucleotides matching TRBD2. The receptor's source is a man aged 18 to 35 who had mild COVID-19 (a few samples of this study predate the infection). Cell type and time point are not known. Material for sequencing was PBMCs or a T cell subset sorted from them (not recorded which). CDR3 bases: TGTGCCAGCGTTGCTAGCGGCGTTGGCGAGCAGTACTTC. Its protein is CASVASGVGEQYF.